This TCR beta chain is from a study of radiation and T cells in renal cell carcinoma. Noted time point: blood 4 weeks post-SBRT, at nephrectomy. The treatment is: 15 Gy SBRT to primary tumor, nephrectomy 4 weeks later. Nephrectomy followed 15 Gy stereotactic body radiation by 4 weeks. V was cut by 5 bases and J by 0 bases, with 11 bases left in between. From germline, CDR1 is SEHNR and CDR2 FQNEAQ (reference sequence). This CDR3 has 15 residues. Comments on this clone: The antigen is unknown.

Here immunoSEQ multiplex PCR was the method, and the copy in TCRdb shows in-frame clones only, minus some. The sample includes just under 150,000 clones, 65% to 90% of them seen just once. General observations from the study: In blood, top tumor clones expanded by 2 weeks, shrinking by 4. No pretreatment tumor biopsies were available for baseline clonotypes.

The sequencing here drew on blood, taken from a patient whose treatment included radiotherapy and nephrectomy. This chain uses TRBV7-9 with TRBJ1-5, with D uncertain. The source of this sequence is a woman in her forties or fifties with renal cell carcinoma. CDR3 bases: TGTGCCAGCAGCCCTGGTGAAATTAGCAATCAGCCCCAGCATTTT. Its translation is CASSPGEISNQPQHF.